The rows below give T cell receptor beta chains drawn from one sample of a study of cytomegalovirus exposure and HLA in healthy donors. TCRdb's table, derived via immunoSEQ multiplex PCR, lists solely in-frame clones and lacks some. The table lists 200,000 or so clones, roughly 80% of them singletons. What was sequenced was PBMCs. The receptors originated from a woman between 18 and 30 years old in good health and CMV-seronegative. CDR3s include the opening cysteine and the closing phenylalanine or tryptophan. A D gene is named only where the DNA matches it firmly. Not all rows give a size; the values are once, few, many and, for expanded clones, a class.

j_call clone_size v_call d_call cdr3_aa cdr3_nt
TRBJ2-7 NA TRBV6-5 NA CASSYYNEQYF TGTGCCAGCAGTTATTACAACGAGCAGTACTTC
TRBJ1-5 NA TRBV28 NA CASKGNQPQHF TGTGCCAGCAAGGGCAATCAGCCCCAGCATTTT
TRBJ2-1 NA TRBV6-1 TRBD1 CASSDWTGGGGKFF TGTGCCAGCAGTGATTGGACAGGGGGCGGTGGGAAGTTCTTC
TRBJ2-2 NA TRBV5-1 NA CASSPPGSQNTGELFF TGCGCCAGCAGCCCCCCGGGGAGCCAAAACACCGGGGAGCTGTTTTTT
TRBJ1-1 once TRBV5-1 NA CASSLDGRGTEAFF TGCGCCAGCAGCTTGGACGGCAGGGGTACTGAAGCTTTCTTT
TRBJ2-7 NA TRBV28 NA CASDGDTYEQYF TGTGCCAGTGACGGCGACACCTACGAGCAGTACTTC
TRBJ1-6 NA TRBV7-3 NA CASSLSGSSISPLHF TGTGCCAGCAGCTTATCAGGATCCTCAATTTCACCCCTCCACTTT
TRBJ1-3 NA TRBV7-8 NA CASSFPSSGNTIYF TGTGCCAGCAGCTTCCCGAGCTCTGGAAACACCATATATTTT
TRBJ1-1 once TRBV11-2 NA CASSLGGLGTEAFF TGTGCCAGCAGCTTAGGGGGACTGGGGACTGAAGCTTTCTTT
TRBJ2-2 NA TRBV27 TRBD2 CASLAGGRTGELFF TGTGCCAGCCTAGCGGGGGGGCGCACCGGGGAGCTGTTTTTT
TRBJ1-2 few TRBV11-3 TRBD1 CASSRTQGGPLANYGYTF TGTGCCAGCAGCAGAACGCAGGGGGGGCCTTTAGCTAACTATGGCTACACCTTC
TRBJ1-1 NA TRBV5-1 NA CASSVAGGTEAFF TGCGCCAGCAGCGTCGCCGGGGGCACTGAAGCTTTCTTT
TRBJ2-1 NA TRBV15 TRBD2 CATSRARGTSGRGEQFF TGTGCCACCAGCAGAGCCCGAGGGACTAGCGGGAGGGGTGAGCAGTTCTTC
TRBJ2-2 NA TRBV27 NA CASSLGGPGELFF TGTGCCAGCAGTTTAGGGGGGCCCGGGGAGCTGTTTTTT
TRBJ2-1 NA TRBV6-5 TRBD1 CASSRGTGVLGEQFF TGTGCCAGCAGCCGGGGGACAGGGGTACTTGGGGAGCAGTTCTTC
TRBJ1-2 NA TRBV30 NA CAWSVLLGGRDYGYTF TGTGCCTGGAGTGTACTATTGGGGGGCAGAGATTATGGCTACACCTTC
TRBJ2-2 NA TRBV27 NA CASSFLRKGGSTGELFF TGTGCCAGCAGTTTCCTTAGGAAGGGGGGAAGCACCGGGGAGCTGTTTTTT
TRBJ2-7 NA TRBV7-6 TRBD1 CASSLGDRGYEQYF TGTGCCAGCAGCTTAGGAGACAGGGGCTACGAGCAGTACTTC